This T cell receptor (beta chain) was recovered during a study of T cell repertoires in cytomegalovirus infection (dated by TCRdb to between 2018 and 2021). Context from the whole study: Recently identified HLA-C-restricted CMV epitopes, whose presentation resists viral immunomodulation, were targeted by peptide stimulations together with well-studied HLA-B-restricted epitopes. Donor HLA type was relevant to the analysis, as public TCR beta signatures indicated carriage of CMV infection together with the matching HLA type.

General findings and caveats noted by the study authors: Carriers of CMV infection plus the relevant HLA type were discriminated by the cumulative frequency of public TCR beta family members in the study cohort and in an independent approximately 350-donor cohort. The ex vivo response was dominated by HLA-C-restricted CMV-specific TCR beta clonotypes, and the single most frequent clonotype in two of eight donors was supplied by these HLA-C-restricted clonotypes.

This specimen's treatment or condition label, interpreted: in vitro stimulation with specific CMV peptide epitopes to enrich CMV-specific T cells. With respect to this clonotype: The clone's antigen remains unknown. No clone much larger than this one lies a single base away; base qualities are absent.

Instrument on record: Illumina HiSeq 1500. In-frame beta chains were kept once TCRdb had trimmed the public reads at Q25 with fastp and called clones with MiXCR. Rows with one shared CDR3 protein collapse into an entry with the most common genes and DNA. The sample table contains 450,000 to 550,000 distinct CDR3 sequences; only one count was recorded for roughly 42% of them. The leading ten clones occupy around 45% of the sample. The clonotype was recovered from a human donor in good health (CMV status not recorded). Some clones in this sample may be carry-over from other donors' samples. The sample here was cultured PBMCs, taken from culture after CMV antigen stimulation.

CDR3 protein: CASKEGRTDTQYF. The DNA reads as follows: TGTGCCAGCAAGGAGGGGCGCACAGATACGCAGTATTTT. In this chain, TRBV5-4 is recombined with TRBJ2-3, with TRBD2 tentatively as D gene (6 bases match). From a lookup of the germline V gene (reference sequence), CDR1 and CDR2 are SGHNT and YYREEE. V is clipped by 6 bases and J by 1 base, and the sequence between their germline boundaries is 9 bases long. Reading from cysteine to phenylalanine, the CDR3 counts 13 amino acids. CDR3 DNA is the only sequence kept; it has 39 bases, read in frame from the first base.